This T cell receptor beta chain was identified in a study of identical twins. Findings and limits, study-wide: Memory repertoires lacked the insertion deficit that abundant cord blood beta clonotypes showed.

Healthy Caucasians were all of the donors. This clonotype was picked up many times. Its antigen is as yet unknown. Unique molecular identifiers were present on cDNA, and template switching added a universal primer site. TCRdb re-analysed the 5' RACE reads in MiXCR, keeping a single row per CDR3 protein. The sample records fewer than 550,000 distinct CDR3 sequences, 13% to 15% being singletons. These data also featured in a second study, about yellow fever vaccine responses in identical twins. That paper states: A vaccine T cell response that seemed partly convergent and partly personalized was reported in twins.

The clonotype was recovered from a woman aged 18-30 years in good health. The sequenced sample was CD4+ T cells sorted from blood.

The CDR3 nucleotides are TGTGCCATCCAGTTTTCTGCAGGGGTCACTGAAGCTTTCTTT. It yields the protein CAIQFSAGVTEAFF. J is TRBJ1-1 and V is TRBV12-3 or TRBV12-4; D might be TRBD1 (6 bases). V lost 10 bases and J lost 4, with 19 bases in between. The CDR3 totals 14 residues.